The entry below gives a single TCR beta chain sequence along with its context. Combining a sample-barcoded 5' primer with a J-beta primer mix, a second PCR ran for about 6 to 12 cycles. TCRdb reanalysed the 5' RACE reads using MiXCR and keeps one entry per CDR3 protein. This table holds about 1.4 million distinct CDR3 sequences, almost 60% found once. These data belong to a study of blood T cells in healthy people across ages. The overall study: Every two T cells gave about one barcoded beta molecule via template switching.

Deletions cut 6 bases from V and 11 bases from J, with 19 bases between. Per the germline V gene, CDR1 is MGHDK and CDR2 is SYGVNS. This CDR3 has 13 residues. V and J are TRBV25-1 and TRBJ2-5, with D possibly TRBD1 on 6 matching bases. The source of this sequence is a man between 18 and 29 years old in good health. Material: blood. DNA for the CDR3: TGTGCCAGCAGGCATAACAGGGCCAATGAGCAGTACTTC. Protein product: CASRHNRANEQYF.